A single sample gave rise to the 23 T cell receptor beta chains below, sequenced in a study of a mutant IDH1 vaccine in newly diagnosed glioma. Using immunoSEQ multiplex PCR, the repertoire was profiled, and TCRdb retains in-frame clones only, with some absent. The data show 50,000 to 65,000 clones, over 80% seen once. The time point is: week 47, end of study. Mutant IDH1 20-mer peptide, at 300 ug, made up each vaccine dose, with topical imiquimod. These receptors are not linked to any known antigen. The material was PBMCs, obtained from a glioma patient whose treatment included an IDH1 peptide vaccine. The receptors originated from a woman aged 45 to 65 with glioma.

The chain is built from TRBV5-3 and TRBJ1-5; D unresolved. TRBV5-3 carries the ORF label, with uncertain function. The CDR3 runs 15 residues. Trimming removed 0 bases at V and 0 bases at J, with 7 bases between. The CDR3 region is CARSLAGYSNQPQHF. CDR3 coding DNA: TGTGCCAGAAGCTTGGCCGGATATAGCAATCAGCCCCAGCATTTT.

As DNA, the CDR3 is TGTGCCAGCAGTGAAGTTCGGGGGATAGGATCACCCCTCCACTTT. Its translation: CASSEVRGIGSPLHF. This chain uses TRBV2 with TRBJ1-6; D might be TRBD1 (5 bases). The V gene's germline CDR1 is SNHLY and CDR2 FYNNEI. The CDR3 has 15 amino acids. Trimming pared 1 base from V and 10 bases from J, leaving 14 bases between. The whole variable domain, remainder taken from reference TRBV2 and TRBJ1-6, is EPEVTQTPSHQVTQMGQEVILRCVPISNHLYFYWYRQILGQKVEFLVSFYNNEISEKSEIFDDQFSVERPDGSNFTLKIRSTKLEDSAMYFCASSEVRGIGSPLHFGNGTRLTVT.

The chain joins TRBV9 to TRBJ2-3, with D unresolved. The V gene lost 0 bases and the J gene lost 6 bases, with 11 bases spanning the gap. Per the germline V gene, CDR1 is SGDLS and CDR2 is YYNGEE. CDR3 length: 14 residues. The CDR3 nucleotides read TGTGCCAGCAGCGTAGAGAATACCCGGGATACGCAGTATTTT. This translates into CASSVENTRDTQYF.

The chain employs TRBV13 and TRBJ2-7; TRBD1 matches 8 bases. V lost 3 bases to trimming and J lost 4 bases; unmatched junction nucleotides: 8. The CDR3 loop spans 15 amino acids. In germline, CDR1 is PRHDT, CDR2 FYEKMQ (reference sequence). The CDR3 nucleotides are TGTGCCAGCAGCTTCGCCGGGACAGGCCCATACGAGCAGTACTTC. This translates into CASSFAGTGPYEQYF.

This clone was picked up one time. The V call is TRBV13, the J call TRBJ1-2; TRBD1 matches at 9 bases. This CDR3 contains 15 residues. Germline assignment: CDR1 PRHDT and CDR2 FYEKMQ (reference sequence). The ends lost 8 bases at V and 1 base at J; junction bases unmatched: 8. CDR3 nucleotides: TGTGCCAGCGGAACCCGGGACAGGGTTAACTATGGCTACACCTTC. This translates into CASGTRDRVNYGYTF. The whole variable domain, remainder taken from reference TRBV13 and TRBJ1-2, is AAGVIQSPRHLIKEKRETATLKCYPIPRHDTVYWYQQGPGQDPQFLISFYEKMQSDKGSIPDRFSAQQFSDYHSELNMSSLELGDSALYFCASGTRDRVNYGYTFGSGTRLTVV.

V and J are TRBV9 and TRBJ2-5, with a weak D call TRBD1 (6 bases). V lost 4 bases and J 5 bases, leaving 21 bases between the germline ends. This CDR3 has 16 residues. Germline lookup yields CDR1 SGDLS and CDR2 YYNGEE. The CDR3, as DNA: TGTGCCAGCAGCAAGGGCCGTACAGGGAGTCAGGAGACCCAGTACTTC. The encoded protein is CASSKGRTGSQETQYF.

This chain links TRBV6-5 with TRBJ2-2, with D tentatively TRBD1 (7 bases). V gave up 0 bases and J gave up 6 bases, with 11 bases separating them. CDR1 and CDR2 from the germline V gene are MNHEY and SVGAGI. CDR3 size: 15 residues. Here the CDR3 reads CASSYSDRDSGELFF. The CDR3, as DNA: TGTGCCAGCAGTTACTCCGACAGGGACTCCGGGGAGCTGTTTTTT.

The chain combines TRBV4-3 with TRBJ2-3; D is undetermined. Trimming left V 0 bases short and J 4 bases short, with 14 bases between. The germline gives CDR1 LGHNA, CDR2 YSLEER. This CDR3 region has 16 residues. The DNA for the CDR3 is TGCGCCAGCAGCCAAGAGACTCCGCCCAGTGCAGATACGCAGTATTTT. Its translation: CASSQETPPSADTQYF.

The J gene is TRBJ1-1, the V gene TRBV10-3; weak D call: TRBD1 (5 bases). This CDR3 has 14 residues. Germline values: CDR1 ENHRY, CDR2 SYGVKD. Deletions cut 0 bases from V and 11 bases from J, with 16 bases between. The CDR3 region is CAISESEDTAYAFF. CDR3 DNA: TGTGCCATCAGTGAGTCTGAGGACACAGCGTACGCTTTCTTT.

This clone was counted once. The genes are TRBV5-5 and TRBJ1-3; D possibly corresponds to TRBD1 (5 bases). V lost 0 bases, J lost 0 bases, and 13 bases lay in between. The V gene's germline CDR1 is SGHKS and CDR2 YYEKEE (reference sequence). The CDR3 extends over 17 amino acids. CDR3 amino acids: CASSLAEGGASGNTIYF. The CDR3 coding sequence is TGTGCCAGCAGCTTGGCGGAAGGAGGGGCCTCTGGAAACACCATATATTTT.

V gene TRBV6-1 combines with J gene TRBJ1-3; possible D gene TRBD1, 5 bases. CDR3 length equals 13 residues. Germline V CDR1 and CDR2: MNHNS, SASEGT. Trimming left V 7 bases short and J 3 bases short, with 10 bases between. CDR3 DNA sequence: TGTGCCAGCACCCAGGACATTGGAAACACCATATATTTT. This gives the protein CASTQDIGNTIYF.

CDR3 in amino acids: CASSLDPSGGAAETQYF. The CDR3 bases are TGCGCCAGCAGCTTGGACCCTAGCGGGGGGGCTGCAGAGACCCAGTACTTC. The V gene is TRBV5-1, the J gene TRBJ2-5, with 12 bases that match TRBD2. This CDR3 comprises 17 residues. V was clipped by 0 bases and J by 4 bases; unmatched bases: 7. Germline V gives CDR1 SGHRS, CDR2 YFSETQ.

The chain links TRBV30 to TRBJ2-3, with D possibly being TRBD1 or TRBD2 (7 bases each). Trimming took off 3 bases at V and 5 bases at J, with 18 bases between the two ends. Germline-derived CDR1 and CDR2 are GTSNPN and SVGIG (reference sequence). The CDR3 totals 15 residues. This chain's CDR3 is CAWSQGGARGDTQYF. The CDR3 bases are TGTGCCTGGAGCCAGGGGGGGGCCCGGGGAGATACGCAGTATTTT.

This chain uses TRBV5-1 with TRBJ2-1; D is undetermined. The CDR3 runs 12 residues. Trimming removed 0 bases at V and 7 bases at J, with 5 bases between. Germline CDR1 is SGHRS and CDR2 is YFSETQ. The CDR3 protein is CASSLAGNEQFF. CDR3 in DNA: TGCGCCAGCAGCTTGGCCGGGAATGAGCAGTTCTTC.

The chain couples TRBV7-9 to TRBJ1-1; D is undetermined. Germline loops: CDR1 SEHNR, CDR2 FQNEAQ (reference sequence). The CDR3 totals 15 residues. Trimming cost V 6 bases and J 0 bases, with 14 bases left between them. DNA of the CDR3: TGTGCCAGCAGTTTGAGCGGACCCTTGAACACTGAAGCTTTCTTT. Translation: CASSLSGPLNTEAFF.

This clone was seen more than once but under ten times. The junction departs from germline at one end; a sequencing error may be responsible. The rearrangement uses TRBV2 and TRBJ1-2; D is unresolved. There are 13 residues in the CDR3. Germline lookup yields CDR1 SNHLY and CDR2 FYNNEI. The CDR3 DNA sequence: TGTGCCAGCATTGAACTTCAGTGGGATGGCTACACCTTC. It is translated as CASIELQWDGYTF.

The chain uses TRBV5-1 and TRBJ2-1, with D tentatively TRBD2 (5 bases). Germline CDR1 and CDR2: SGHRS and YFSETQ. The V end was cut by 0 bases, the J end by 9 bases, with 13 bases between. The CDR3 loop spans 14 amino acids. The CDR3 spells CASSLGRGEGEQFF. CDR3 in DNA: TGCGCCAGCAGCTTGGGCCGGGGTGAGGGTGAGCAGTTCTTC.

CDR3 coding DNA: TGTGCCAGCAATAGAGAGACCCAGTACTTC. As protein: CASNRETQYF. The genes are TRBV2 and TRBJ2-5, with D unresolved. The CDR3 contains 10 residues. Trimming removed 7 bases at V and 4 bases at J, with 4 bases between. In germline, CDR1 is SNHLY, CDR2 FYNNEI. The whole variable domain, remainder taken from reference TRBV2 and TRBJ2-5, is EPEVTQTPSHQVTQMGQEVILRCVPISNHLYFYWYRQILGQKVEFLVSFYNNEISEKSEIFDDQFSVERPDGSNFTLKIRSTKLEDSAMYFCASNRETQYFGPGTRLLVL.

The V call is TRBV14, the J call TRBJ2-7, with 8 nucleotides matching TRBD1. Looked up from germline, CDR1 is SGHDN and CDR2 is FVKESK. The V gene end was trimmed by 3 bases and the J gene end by 5 bases; junction bases not matched to a gene: 3. The CDR3 is 13 residues long. The CDR3 DNA sequence: TGTGCCAGCAGCCATTCGACAGGGGACGAGCAGTACTTC. Translated, it gives CASSHSTGDEQYF.

The chain employs TRBV11-2 and TRBJ2-2; 7 bases line up with TRBD1. Germline loops: CDR1 SGHAT, CDR2 FQNNGV. The J segment lost 5 bases and the V segment lost 5 bases, leaving 2 bases of the junction unmatched. This CDR3 has 13 amino acids. This CDR3 is CASSPRGTGELFF. As DNA, the CDR3 is TGTGCCAGCAGCCCCAGGGGGACCGGGGAGCTGTTTTTT. Combining the CDR3 with reference TRBV11-2 and TRBJ2-2 gives the whole variable domain EAGVAQSPRYKIIEKRQSVAFWCNPISGHATLYWYQQILGQGPKLLIQFQNNGVVDDSQLPKDRFSAERLKGVDSTLKIQPAKLEDSAVYLCASSPRGTGELFFGEGSRLTVL.

This clone showed up just once. The chain combines TRBV4-2 with TRBJ2-2; D perhaps matches TRBD2 (6 bases). Germline lookup yields CDR1 LGHNA and CDR2 YNFKEQ. Trimming removed 4 bases from V and 5 bases from J, with 20 bases in between. The CDR3 is made up of 17 amino acids. This CDR3 is CASSREEPGGGTGELFF. The CDR3 bases are TGTGCCAGCAGCCGGGAGGAGCCCGGAGGAGGGACCGGGGAGCTGTTTTTT.

The chain has TRBV14 and TRBJ1-2; tentative D call: TRBD1 (6 bases). The CDR3 length is 14 residues. V shed 4 bases and J shed 7 bases, with 16 bases lying between them. In germline, CDR1 is SGHDN, CDR2 FVKESK. The CDR3 loop is CASSPLGGAGGYTF. Here the CDR3 DNA reads TGTGCCAGCAGCCCCCTAGGGGGGGCGGGTGGCTACACCTTC. Full variable domain (missing parts from reference TRBV14 and TRBJ1-2): EAGVTQFPSHSVIEKGQTVTLRCDPISGHDNLYWYRRVMGKEIKFLLHFVKESKQDESGMPNNRFLAERTGGTYSTLKVQPAELEDSGVYFCASSPLGGAGGYTFGSGTRLTVV.

CDR3 nucleotide sequence: TGTGCCAGCAGCCAAGAGACAGGGGGCCGATATCTCCCACCCGAGGACACTGAAGCTTTCTTT. Residues: CASSQETGGRYLPPEDTEAFF. The chain is built from TRBV4-2 and TRBJ1-1, with TRBD1 matching over 10 bases. Germline V gives CDR1 LGHNA, CDR2 YNFKEQ. The V gene end was trimmed by 0 bases and the J gene end by 3 bases; junction bases not matched to a gene: 19. The CDR3 runs 21 residues.